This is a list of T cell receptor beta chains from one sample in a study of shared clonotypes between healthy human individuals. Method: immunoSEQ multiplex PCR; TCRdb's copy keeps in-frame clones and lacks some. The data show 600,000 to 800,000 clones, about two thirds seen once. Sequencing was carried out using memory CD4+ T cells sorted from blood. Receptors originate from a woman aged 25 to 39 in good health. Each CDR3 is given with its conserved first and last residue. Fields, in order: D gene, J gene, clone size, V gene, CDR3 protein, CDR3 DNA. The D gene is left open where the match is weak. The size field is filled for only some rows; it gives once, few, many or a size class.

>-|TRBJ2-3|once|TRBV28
CASSGIATHANTQYF
TGTGCCAGCAGCGGGATAGCCACTCACGCTAATACGCAGTATTTT
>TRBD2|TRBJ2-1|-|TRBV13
CASSYRTSGYNEQFF
TGTGCCAGCAGCTACAGGACTAGCGGCTACAATGAGCAGTTCTTC
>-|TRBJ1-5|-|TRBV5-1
CASSLVLGQPQHF
TGCGCCAGCAGCTTGGTTTTAGGGCAGCCCCAGCATTTT
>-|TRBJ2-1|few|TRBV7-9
CASSFQEGAVGQFF
TGTGCCAGCAGCTTTCAGGAGGGGGCGGTCGGTCAGTTCTTC
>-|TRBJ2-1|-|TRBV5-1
CASSLWGLNEQFF
TGCGCCAGCAGCTTATGGGGACTCAATGAGCAGTTCTTC
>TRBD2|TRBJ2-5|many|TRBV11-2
CASSSRGGAGGFETQYF
TGTGCCAGCAGCTCCCGAGGGGGAGCGGGAGGGTTCGAGACCCAGTACTTC
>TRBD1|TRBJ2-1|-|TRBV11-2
CASRVDRARDEQFF
TGTGCCAGCAGGGTGGACAGGGCCAGGGATGAGCAGTTCTTC
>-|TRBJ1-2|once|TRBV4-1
CASSQTVPYGYTF
TGCGCCAGCAGCCAAACAGTCCCCTATGGCTACACCTTC
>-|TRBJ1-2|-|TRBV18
CASSPVSQDDGYTF
TGTGCCAGCTCACCAGTCTCCCAGGACGATGGCTACACCTTC
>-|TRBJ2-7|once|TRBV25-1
CASRMSSYEQYF
TGTGCCAGCAGGATGAGCTCCTACGAGCAGTACTTC
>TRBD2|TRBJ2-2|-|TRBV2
CASHRLAGGTGELFF
TGTGCCAGCCACCGACTAGCGGGAGGGACCGGGGAGCTGTTTTTT
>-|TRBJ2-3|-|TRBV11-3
CASSSGRGELPDTQYF
TGTGCCAGCAGCTCGGGCAGGGGGGAACTTCCAGATACGCAGTATTTT
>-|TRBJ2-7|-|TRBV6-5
CASGDRLRYF
TGTGCCAGCGGGGACCGATTACGGTATTTC
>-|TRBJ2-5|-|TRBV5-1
CASSLPAGETQYF
TGCGCCAGCAGCTTACCAGCGGGAGAGACCCAGTACTTC